These T cell receptor beta chains were read from a single sample in a study of T cell responses to AZD1222 COVID-19 vaccine. Using immunoSEQ multiplex PCR, the repertoire was profiled, and TCRdb retains in-frame clones only, with some absent. The sample yields more than 100,000 clones, around 85% seen once. The source material was peripheral blood, sampled 28 days after the second dose of the MenACWY control vaccine. These receptors came from an adult who received the MenACWY meningococcal vaccine as a control. Both conserved end residues are part of each CDR3. D genes are given only for firm matches. A row's size may be missing; if present it is once, few, many or a size class.

CASSPGGDQPQHF | TGTGCCAGCAGTCCGGGGGGGGATCAGCCCCAGCATTTT | TRBV14 | once | - | TRBJ1-5
CASSGGAGGLDTQYF | TGTGCCAGCAGCGGCGGGGCGGGAGGGCTTGATACGCAGTATTTT | TRBV9 | - | TRBD2 | TRBJ2-3
CASKRDTNEKLFF | TGTGCCAGTAAACGGGATACTAATGAAAAACTGTTTTTT | TRBV6-5 | - | - | TRBJ1-4
CASSPAGGDNYGYTF | TGTGCCAGCAGCCCCGCCGGAGGGGATAACTATGGCTACACCTTC | TRBV9 | few | - | TRBJ1-2
CASSPRQGILVRAFF | TGTGCCAGTAGTCCCCGACAGGGGATTCTTGTGAGGGCTTTCTTT | TRBV19 | - | TRBD1 | TRBJ1-1
CASSPLPGDNEQFF | TGTGCCAGCAGCCCACTCCCGGGGGACAATGAGCAGTTCTTC | TRBV3-1/TRBV3-2 | - | - | TRBJ2-1
CASSSPPGHREAFF | TGTGCCAGCAGTTCTCCACCGGGGCACAGAGAAGCTTTCTTT | TRBV28 | - | - | TRBJ1-1
CASSDRKGNNYGYTF | TGTGCCAGCAGTGACCGGAAGGGGAATAACTATGGCTACACCTTC | TRBV27 | - | - | TRBJ1-2
CASRLTSGATGELFF | TGTGCCAGCAGGCTGACTAGCGGGGCAACCGGGGAGCTGTTTTTT | TRBV2 | once | TRBD2 | TRBJ2-2
CASSLGTANEQFF | TGCGCCAGCAGCTTGGGGACAGCGAATGAGCAGTTCTTC | TRBV5-1 | - | - | TRBJ2-1
CASSQVQDDTGGWVLEETQYF | TGTGCCAGCAGCCAAGTCCAGGACGATACAGGGGGTTGGGTTTTGGAAGAGACCCAGTACTTC | TRBV3-1/TRBV3-2 | - | TRBD1 | TRBJ2-5
CASSILGWGDQETQYF | TGTGCCAGCAGCATTCTGGGTTGGGGGGACCAAGAGACCCAGTACTTC | TRBV5-6 | - | - | TRBJ2-5
CASSFDRHTDTQYF | TGTGCCAGCAGCTTCGACAGACACACAGATACGCAGTATTTT | TRBV7-9 | - | - | TRBJ2-3
CASSFGRANTGELFF | TGTGCCAGCAGCTTCGGCAGGGCGAACACCGGGGAGCTGTTTTTT | TRBV7-9 | - | - | TRBJ2-2
CASSPTTGAGELFF | TGCGCCAGCAGCCCGACGACCGGGGCCGGGGAGCTGTTTTTT | TRBV5-1 | - | - | TRBJ2-2
CASSQQGPNEKLFF | TGTGCCAGCAGCCAACAGGGCCCGAATGAAAAACTGTTTTTT | TRBV14 | - | - | TRBJ1-4
CASSTGQGLNTGELFF | TGCGCCAGCAGCACTGGACAGGGTCTGAACACCGGGGAGCTGTTTTTT | TRBV5-1 | - | TRBD1 | TRBJ2-2
CAWSGQADNEQFF | TGTGCCTGGAGTGGGCAGGCGGATAATGAGCAGTTCTTC | TRBV30 | - | - | TRBJ2-1
CASSIASGSGGGTDTQYF | TGTGCCAGTAGTATAGCTAGCGGGAGCGGTGGGGGCACAGATACGCAGTATTTT | TRBV19 | - | TRBD2 | TRBJ2-3
CASSVTGTLDNEKLFF | TGTGCCAGCAGTGTTACAGGAACCCTGGATAATGAAAAACTGTTTTTT | TRBV2 | - | - | TRBJ1-4
CAISEWGRETQYF | TGTGCCATCAGTGAGTGGGGGCGGGAGACCCAGTACTTC | TRBV10-3 | - | - | TRBJ2-5
CASSRAQNWVTEAFF | TGTGCCAGCAGCCGAGCGCAGAATTGGGTCACTGAAGCTTTCTTT | TRBV11-3 | - | - | TRBJ1-1
CASSHRGANEKLFF | TGTGCCAGCAGTCACAGGGGGGCTAATGAAAAACTGTTTTTT | TRBV7-9 | - | TRBD1 | TRBJ1-4
CASGSPPGAVLLADTQYF | TGTGCTAGTGGTTCACCCCCCGGGGCTGTTTTGTTGGCAGATACGCAGTATTTT | TRBV12-5 | - | - | TRBJ2-3
CAIRGVGYEQYF | TGTGCCATCAGGGGGGTGGGCTACGAGCAGTACTTC | TRBV10-3 | - | - | TRBJ2-7
CASLKADTQYF | TGTGCCAGCCTTAAGGCAGATACGCAGTATTTT | TRBV27 | - | - | TRBJ2-3
CASSYSKGNTEAFF | TGTGCCAGCAGTTACTCGAAAGGAAACACTGAAGCTTTCTTT | TRBV6-5 | - | - | TRBJ1-1
CASGWGNQPQHF | TGTGCCAGCGGGTGGGGGAATCAGCCCCAGCATTTT | TRBV6-5 | - | - | TRBJ1-5
CASSGGLAGVEQFF | TGTGCCAGCAGCGGGGGACTAGCGGGGGTCGAGCAGTTCTTC | TRBV9 | - | TRBD2 | TRBJ2-1
CASTKVDTQYF | TGTGCCAGCACTAAAGTGGATACGCAGTATTTT | TRBV6-5 | - | - | TRBJ2-3
CASGQGVLNTEAFF | TGCGCCAGCGGACAGGGCGTTCTGAACACTGAAGCTTTCTTT | TRBV10-2 | - | TRBD1 | TRBJ1-1
CASATSGSEADTQYF | TGCGCCAGCGCGACTAGCGGGAGTGAGGCAGATACGCAGTATTTT | TRBV5-1 | - | TRBD2 | TRBJ2-3
CASSHRQGHYGYTF | TGTGCCAGCAGTCACCGACAGGGACACTATGGCTACACCTTC | TRBV6-5 | - | TRBD1 | TRBJ1-2
CASMVGGSYSNQPQHF | TGTGCCAGCATGGTGGGTGGCAGCTATAGCAATCAGCCCCAGCATTTT | TRBV28 | - | - | TRBJ1-5
CASSLTTWSSYNEQFF | TGCGCCAGCAGCTTGACCACGTGGAGCTCCTACAATGAGCAGTTCTTC | TRBV5-1 | - | - | TRBJ2-1